The 18 T cell receptor beta chains below were found in one sample sequenced in a study of shared T cell receptors in the human thymus. Repertoires were generated with immunoSEQ multiplex PCR, while TCRdb's copy carries only in-frame clones and drops some. The sample has about 660,000 clones; roughly 88% are singletons. The same sample was also studied in work on human thymus T cells.

What was sequenced was thymocytes. The source of these receptors is a boy under two years old with a congenital heart defect.

This rearrangement joins TRBV7-8 to TRBJ2-7; 9 nucleotides align to TRBD2. The CDR3 loop spans 14 amino acids. V was clipped by 5 bases and J by 5 bases; unmatched bases: 7. The germline CDR1 and CDR2 sequences are SGHVS and FQNEAQ. CDR3 in DNA: TGTGCCAGCAGCCCTAGCGGGAATAGCAACGAGCAGTACTTC. As protein: CASSPSGNSNEQYF.

V and J are TRBV10-2 and TRBJ2-1, with D possibly being TRBD2 (5 bases). Germline CDR1 and CDR2: WSHSY and SAAADI. V was shortened by 7 bases and J by 0 bases, with 16 bases between the two germline ends. The CDR3 sequence is 16 residues long. The CDR3 DNA reads TGCGCCAGCAAGCTTGAGGGTCCCAGCTCCTACAATGAGCAGTTCTTC. Translation: CASKLEGPSSYNEQFF.

This chain joins TRBV7-2 and TRBJ2-7; D gene ambiguous. The germline CDR1 and CDR2 sequences are SGHTA and FQGNSA. With 0 bases removed from V and 0 bases from J, the gap between germline ends came to 9 bases. This CDR3 comprises 15 residues. CDR3 sequence reads: CASSLAPCSSYEQYF. The CDR3 DNA sequence: TGTGCCAGCAGCTTAGCCCCTTGTTCCTCCTACGAGCAGTACTTC.

V and J are TRBV11-2 and TRBJ1-4; 8 nucleotides agree with TRBD1. The ends lost 2 bases at V and 7 bases at J; junction bases unmatched: 3. The germline V gene encodes CDR1 SGHAT and CDR2 FQNNGV. CDR3 length: 14 residues. The CDR3 DNA follows: TGTGCCAGCAGCTTAACAGGGGGAGCTGAAAAACTGTTTTTT. It specifies CASSLTGGAEKLFF.

The chain is built from TRBV19 and TRBJ1-3, with a weak D call TRBD1 (5 bases). Germline V gene data show CDR1 as LNHDA and CDR2 as SQIVND (reference sequence). V lost 4 bases and J lost 0, with 13 bases in between. The CDR3 has 16 residues. The CDR3 sequence is CASSRTHDTSGNTIYF. The CDR3, as DNA: TGTGCCAGTAGTAGGACACACGACACCTCTGGAAACACCATATATTTT.

This chain uses TRBV23-1 with TRBJ1-5; 7 nucleotides agree with TRBD1. TRBV23-1 falls under the ORF class, with uncertain function. The CDR3 contains 13 residues. The junction had 6 bases not matched to a gene; V was cut back by 6 bases and J by 7 bases. The CDR3 loop is CASSETGLQPQHF. CDR3 sequence (DNA): TGCGCCAGCAGCGAGACAGGGTTACAGCCCCAGCATTTT.

The CDR3 nucleotides read TGCGCCAGCAGCCAAGATCCCCAGCGGGAGCCGGGAGATACGCAGTATTTT. Amino acid sequence: CASSQDPQREPGDTQYF. The chain joins TRBV4-3 to TRBJ2-3, with 8 bases lining up with TRBD2. Germline CDR1 is LGHNA and CDR2 is YSLEER. Unmatched junction bases numbered 10, after V lost 0 bases and J lost 5 bases. This CDR3 contains 17 residues.

The V gene is TRBV6-1, the J gene TRBJ1-1; 8 positions agree with TRBD1. The CDR3 is 13 amino acids. V trimming: 4 bases; J trimming: 10 bases; junction bases outside the gene matches: 8. Germline lookup yields CDR1 MNHNS and CDR2 SASEGT. This chain's CDR3 is CASSAGRGRLAFF. In nucleotides, the CDR3 is TGTGCCAGCAGTGCCGGCAGGGGGCGACTAGCTTTCTTT.

The V and J genes are TRBV10-1 and TRBJ2-1, with a possible D match to TRBD2 (7 bases). The CDR3 runs to 20 residues. Per the germline V gene, CDR1 is WNHNN and CDR2 is SYGVQD (reference sequence). Trimming took 2 bases from V and 2 from J, leaving 25 bases between them. CDR3 amino acids: CASSEEGGARAGRTYNEQFF. The DNA of the CDR3 is TGCGCCAGCAGTGAGGAGGGGGGGGCAAGGGCGGGAAGAACCTACAATGAGCAGTTCTTC.

The rearrangement links TRBV9 to TRBJ2-1; TRBD2 matches 12 bases. The J segment lost 8 bases and the V segment lost 4 bases, leaving 7 bases of the junction unmatched. CDR1 SGDLS and CDR2 YYNGEE come from the germline V gene. This CDR3 contains 15 residues. As DNA, the CDR3 is TGTGCCAGCAGCCCGACTAGCGGGAGTCTCGATGAGCAGTTCTTC. Translated: CASSPTSGSLDEQFF.

This clone was observed a handful of times. J is TRBJ2-5 and V is TRBV28; 8 nucleotides line up with TRBD2. Judging by the DNA end, TRBJ2-7 fits better; the J call may be wrong. Germline V gene lookup returns CDR1 MDHEN and CDR2 SYDVKM. This CDR3 spans 14 amino acids. CDR3 DNA sequence: TGTGCCAGCAGCACGGGAGGGCCTAATTACGAGCAGTACTTC. Translated, it gives CASSTGGPNYEQYF.

V is TRBV6-5 and J is TRBJ2-5; D ambiguous. V lost 4 bases to trimming and J lost 3 bases, with 15 bases between them. This CDR3 contains 15 residues. From germline, CDR1 is MNHEY and CDR2 SVGAGI. For the CDR3, the DNA is TGTGCCAGCAGTTCCCGCACACAGAGAAAAGAGACCCAGTACTTC. Its translation: CASSSRTQRKETQYF.

The rearrangement uses TRBV5-4 and TRBJ2-1; 8 bases line up with TRBD1. This CDR3 contains 15 residues. V shed 1 base, J shed 5 bases, and the junction held 5 bases outside the gene matches. Germline CDR1 reads SGHNT; CDR2 reads YYREEE (reference sequence). CDR3 loop: CASSLILTGDNEQFF. For the CDR3, the DNA is TGTGCCAGCAGCTTGATCCTGACAGGGGACAATGAGCAGTTCTTC. The full variable domain, rest sourced from reference TRBV5-4 and TRBJ2-1, is ETGVTQSPTHLIKTRGQQVTLRCSSQSGHNTVSWYQQALGQGPQFIFQYYREEENGRGNFPPRFSGLQFPNYSSELNVNALELDDSALYLCASSLILTGDNEQFFGPGTRLTVL.

The J gene is TRBJ1-5, the V gene TRBV6-1; perhaps TRBD1 as D (6 bases). The CDR3 totals 14 residues. Looked up from germline, CDR1 is MNHNS and CDR2 is SASEGT. Trimming removed 7 bases at V and 0 bases at J, with 10 bases between. In DNA, the CDR3 is TGTGCCAGCACAGGGGAGGGTAGCAATCAGCCCCAGCATTTT. This sequence encodes CASTGEGSNQPQHF.

This rearrangement joins TRBV14 to TRBJ2-6, with D possibly being TRBD2 (5 bases). The CDR3 contains 15 residues. V was cut by 1 base and J by 2 bases, with 6 bases left in between. From germline, CDR1 is SGHDN and CDR2 FVKESK. Written as DNA, the CDR3 is TGTGCCAGCAGCCAAGGAGGGCCTGGGGCCAACGTCCTGACTTTC. Protein: CASSQGGPGANVLTF.

The chain recombines TRBV5-1 with TRBJ1-5, with unresolved D. This CDR3 region has 14 residues. The germline V gene has CDR1 SGHRS and CDR2 YFSETQ. V was shortened by 0 bases and J by 7 bases, with 11 bases between the two germline ends. CDR3 nucleotides: TGCGCCAGCAGCTTGGGACATCAAAGACAGCCCCAGCATTTT. Protein sequence: CASSLGHQRQPQHF.

This chain uses TRBV30 with TRBJ2-7; 7 bases fit TRBD2. The CDR3 runs to 12 residues. Germline assignment: CDR1 GTSNPN and CDR2 SVGIG (reference sequence). J was trimmed by 7 bases and V by 4 bases; bases with no gene match: 7. The CDR3 nucleotides read TGTGCCTGGATTCAGCGGGGTGGAGAGCAGTACTTC. Encoded protein: CAWIQRGGEQYF.

The chain is built from TRBV18 and TRBJ1-2; the D gene is possibly TRBD1 (5 bases). The CDR3 is 14 amino acids. Germline V gene sequence: CDR1 KGHSH, CDR2 LQKENI. Trimming shortened V by 3 bases and J by 2 bases, and 10 bases separated the two germline ends. CDR3 bases: TGTGCCAGCTCACCGGGGGGGTTAAACTATGGCTACACCTTC. Translation gives CASSPGGLNYGYTF.